Below, 20 T cell receptor beta chains from the same sample are listed, as sequenced in a study of spatial heterogeneity in lung cancer (dated by TCRdb to between 2018 and 2021). The library came from 5' RACE. Sequencing took place on a NextSeq 500. Using fastp at Q25 and MiXCR, TCRdb reprocessed the public reads and kept productive beta chains. CDR3 protein sequences are deduplicated, and each keeps its most common genes and DNA. The sample table contains 15,000 or so distinct CDR3 sequences; only one count was recorded for about 18% of them. In total, the top ten clones hold around 5.9% of the sample. The time point label for this specimen denotes: blood at routine non-recurrence follow-up after resection. Sample: PBMCs, taken at follow-up. The receptors originated from a male donor with early-stage non-small cell lung cancer.

The sample holds a few counts of this clonotype. The chain uses TRBV5-1 and TRBJ2-2; 10 nucleotides match TRBD1. The CDR3 has 15 residues. Germline trimming cut 4 bases from V and 6 bases from J; bases unmatched to any gene: 6. Germline assignment: CDR1 SGHRS and CDR2 YFSETQ. CDR3 DNA: TGCGCCAGCAGCCCCGGGACAGGGGCTGCCGGGGAGCTGTTTTTT. Residues: CASSPGTGAAGELFF.

This clonotype has a count of ten or more. V usage is TRBV5-1 and J usage is TRBJ2-3, with D tentatively TRBD1 or TRBD2 (6 bases each). The V end lost 2 bases, the J end lost 6 bases, and 13 bases lay between the germline ends. Germline V gives CDR1 SGHRS, CDR2 YFSETQ. The CDR3 loop spans 14 amino acids. CDR3 coding DNA: TGCGCCAGCAGCTTTTCCGGGGGCGCTGATACGCAGTATTTT. Its protein product is CASSFSGGADTQYF.

The chain links TRBV7-6 to TRBJ2-1; 9 bases are a match to TRBD2. V shed 1 base and J 4 bases; nucleotides not matched to a gene: 8. The length of the CDR3 is 17 residues. Per the germline V gene, CDR1 is SGHVS and CDR2 is FNYEAQ. The CDR3 nucleotides are TGTGCCAGCAGCTTAGGCCCTTTGGCGGGGGGGTACAATGAGCAGTTCTTC. It translates to CASSLGPLAGGYNEQFF. Full variable domain (remainder filled in from reference TRBV7-6 and TRBJ2-1): GAGVSQSPRYKVTKRGQDVALRCDPISGHVSLYWYRQALGQGPEFLTYFNYEAQQDKSGLPNDRFSAERPEGSISTLTIQRTEQRDSAMYRCASSLGPLAGGYNEQFFGPGTRLTVL.

This clonotype came up once. The chain is built from TRBV29-1 and TRBJ2-3; 7 nucleotides align to TRBD2. CDR1 SQVTM and CDR2 ANQGSEA come from the germline V gene. V lost 7 bases, J lost 4 bases, and 11 bases stayed unmatched. The CDR3 has 14 amino acids. The CDR3 DNA sequence: TGCAGCGCCAACCCAGCGGGGTCGGCAGATACGCAGTATTTT. Translating it yields CSANPAGSADTQYF.

About this clonotype: A junction boundary mismatches the germline segment, possibly from a read error. The CDR3 nucleotides read TGTGCCAGCAGCCCTATAGGGGCTGAAGTTTTCTTT. Translation gives CASSPIGAEVFF. The genes are TRBV3-1 and TRBJ1-1; D perhaps matches TRBD1 (5 bases). The CDR3 spans 12 residues. The germline V gene has CDR1 LGHDT and CDR2 YNNKEL (reference sequence).

This clonotype was recorded many times. The rearrangement joins TRBV4-3 to TRBJ1-1; maybe TRBD1 (5 bases). In germline, CDR1 is LGHNA, CDR2 YSLEER. V lost 3 bases and J 11 bases, leaving 16 bases between the germline ends. CDR3 length equals 13 residues. CDR3 coding DNA: TGCGCCAGCAGCCAGAGGGGACTTCCAACCGCTTTCTTT. Protein product: CASSQRGLPTAFF.

This clonotype was detected only a few times. The chain employs TRBV6-5 and TRBJ2-7; D tentatively reads TRBD1 or TRBD2 (5 bases each). Per the germline V gene, CDR1 is MNHEY and CDR2 is SVGAGI. This CDR3 is 13 amino acids long. The V end lost 2 bases, the J end lost 6 bases, and 11 bases lay between the germline ends. CDR3 nucleotides: TGTGCCAGCAGTTACGTAGACGGGGCCGAGCAGTACTTC. It translates to CASSYVDGAEQYF.

Many counts were recorded for this clonotype. This chain connects TRBV5-4 to TRBJ2-1; D is unclear. This CDR3 has 14 residues. Trimming stripped 1 base from V and 6 bases from J, with 11 bases between. Per the germline V gene, CDR1 is SGHNT and CDR2 is YYREEE (reference sequence). The CDR3 is CASSLFGGSNEQFF. As DNA, the CDR3 is TGTGCCAGCAGCTTGTTTGGCGGAAGCAATGAGCAGTTCTTC.

The sample holds many counts of this clonotype. The chain recombines TRBV6-5 with TRBJ2-7; D possibly corresponds to TRBD1 (6 bases). The CDR3 is 13 residues long. With 6 bases removed from V and 2 bases from J, the gap between germline ends came to 11 bases. Germline V CDR1 and CDR2: MNHEY, SVGAGI. CDR3 amino acids: CASSLQGPYEQYF. CDR3 coding DNA: TGTGCCAGCAGCCTACAGGGACCCTACGAGCAGTACTTC.

The chain recombines TRBV2 with TRBJ2-3, with 8 bases aligning to TRBD1. V was clipped by 4 bases and J by 0 bases; unmatched bases: 6. Germline CDR1 SNHLY, CDR2 FYNNEI. The CDR3 is 16 residues long. The CDR3 region is CASSAMTGASTDTQYF. The CDR3 DNA sequence: TGTGCCAGCAGTGCCATGACAGGGGCTAGCACAGATACGCAGTATTTT. Using reference TRBV2 and TRBJ2-3 for the parts outside the CDR3, the full variable domain is EPEVTQTPSHQVTQMGQEVILRCVPISNHLYFYWYRQILGQKVEFLVSFYNNEISEKSEIFDDQFSVERPDGSNFTLKIRSTKLEDSAMYFCASSAMTGASTDTQYFGPGTRLTVL.

This clonotype is deemed medium-sized. The V gene is TRBV5-1, the J gene TRBJ1-1, with 7 bases matching TRBD1. Germline CDR1 reads SGHRS; CDR2 reads YFSETQ. Trimming removed 4 bases from V and 5 bases from J; junction bases left unmatched: 8. This CDR3 region has 14 residues. The CDR3 nucleotides read TGCGCCAGCAGCGCCCAGGGGGTAGGTACTGAAGCTTTCTTT. Protein product: CASSAQGVGTEAFF.

This clonotype was found many times. The rearrangement joins TRBV24-1 to TRBJ2-3, with TRBD2 matching over 12 bases. Germline CDR1 is KGHDR and CDR2 is SFDVKD. V lost 6 bases and J lost 5; bases outside the gene matches: 5. This CDR3 region has 15 residues. Here the CDR3 reads CATSPSGGAVDTQYF. DNA for the CDR3: TGTGCCACCAGTCCTAGCGGGGGGGCCGTAGATACGCAGTATTTT.

This clonotype has ten or more counts. The rearrangement uses TRBV7-8 and TRBJ2-7; 9 bases are a match to TRBD1. The germline V gene encodes CDR1 SGHVS and CDR2 FQNEAQ. The CDR3 sequence is 16 residues long. Trimming cost V 1 base and J 7 bases; bases outside gene matches: 11. This CDR3 reads CASSLGVGTGLGEQYF. The CDR3 DNA is TGTGCCAGCAGCTTAGGAGTAGGGACAGGGCTGGGAGAGCAGTACTTC.

This clonotype was picked up many times. The chain links TRBV5-1 to TRBJ2-5, with a possible D match to TRBD2 (6 bases). V was shortened by 6 bases and J by 4 bases, with 22 bases between the two germline ends. CDR3 length equals 16 residues. Germline CDR1 and CDR2: SGHRS and YFSETQ. CDR3 nucleotides: TGCGCCAGCAATCCTAGCAATCTTGGAGGGGCAGAGACCCAGTACTTC. Translation: CASNPSNLGGAETQYF.

This clonotype was detected a few times. The J gene is TRBJ2-3, the V gene TRBV4-1; D possibly uses TRBD1 or TRBD2 (5 bases each). Germline V gives CDR1 MGHRA, CDR2 YSYEKL. The CDR3 extends over 17 amino acids. Between the trimmed V and J ends, which lost 0 bases and 4 bases, there was a span of 17 bases. The CDR3 reads CASSQDSGKGSADTQYF. In DNA form, the CDR3 reads TGCGCCAGCAGCCAAGATTCGGGGAAGGGGAGCGCAGATACGCAGTATTTT.

This clonotype is judged medium-sized. The chain has TRBV7-8 and TRBJ2-5, with D possibly matching TRBD1 (5 bases). V lost 5 bases and J lost 6, with 25 bases in between. The CDR3 is 17 amino acids. The germline V gene encodes CDR1 SGHVS and CDR2 FQNEAQ. The CDR3 protein is CASSQRRGSQGTKTQYF. The DNA for the CDR3 is TGTGCCAGCAGCCAACGAAGGGGTAGCCAGGGTACAAAGACCCAGTACTTC. The full variable domain, rest sourced from reference TRBV7-8 and TRBJ2-5, is GAGVSQSPRYKVAKRGQDVALRCDPISGHVSLFWYQQALGQGPEFLTYFQNEAQLDKSGLPSDRFFAERPEGSVSTLKIQRTQQEDSAVYLCASSQRRGSQGTKTQYFGPGTRLLVL.

V gene TRBV7-9 combines with J gene TRBJ2-1; 8 nucleotides align to TRBD1. This CDR3 comprises 16 residues. The germline V gene encodes CDR1 SEHNR and CDR2 FQNEAQ (reference sequence). The junction had 7 bases not matched to a gene; V was cut back by 6 bases and J by 0 bases. CDR3 sequence (DNA): TGTGCCAGCAGACCGACAGGGGTAAGCTCCTACAATGAGCAGTTCTTC. It is translated as CASRPTGVSSYNEQFF.

In its sample, this clonotype is medium-sized. The chain recombines TRBV29-1 with TRBJ1-1, with D perhaps TRBD1 (6 bases). Germline CDR1 reads SQVTM; CDR2 reads ANQGSEA. The CDR3 runs 13 residues. Trimming cost V 6 bases and J 4 bases, with 15 bases left between them. CDR3 residues: CSVGRGFGTEAFF. CDR3 nucleotides: TGCAGCGTCGGGAGGGGGTTTGGCACTGAAGCTTTCTTT.

This clonotype is judged medium-sized. The chain couples TRBV20-1 to TRBJ1-1; 8 bases match TRBD1. In germline, CDR1 is DFQATT, CDR2 SNEGSKA (reference sequence). The CDR3 totals 12 residues. V trimming: 7 bases; J trimming: 2 bases; junction bases outside the gene matches: 3. CDR3 in DNA: TGCAGTGTCAGGGGGCATAACACTGAAGCTTTCTTT. Its translation: CSVRGHNTEAFF.

By share, this clonotype ranks as medium-sized (0.01 to 0.1%). This chain connects TRBV5-1 to TRBJ1-2; 12 nucleotides line up with TRBD1. In germline, CDR1 is SGHRS, CDR2 YFSETQ. The CDR3 consists of 14 residues. With V trimmed by 3 bases and J by 4 bases, 1 base remained unmatched. The DNA for the CDR3 is TGCGCCAGCAGCTCGGGACAGGGGGCCTATGGCTACACCTTC. Its translation is CASSSGQGAYGYTF.